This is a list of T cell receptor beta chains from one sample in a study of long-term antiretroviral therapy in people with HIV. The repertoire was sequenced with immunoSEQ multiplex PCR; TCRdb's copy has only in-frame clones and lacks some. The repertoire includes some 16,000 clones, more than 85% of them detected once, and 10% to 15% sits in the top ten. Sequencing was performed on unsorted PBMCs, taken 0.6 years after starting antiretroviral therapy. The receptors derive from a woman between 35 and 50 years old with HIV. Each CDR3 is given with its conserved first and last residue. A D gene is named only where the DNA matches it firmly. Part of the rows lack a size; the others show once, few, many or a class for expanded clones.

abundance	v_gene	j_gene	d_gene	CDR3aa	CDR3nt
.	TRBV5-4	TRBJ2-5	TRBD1	CASSRDRGPVAKTQYF	TGTGCCAGCAGCCGGGACAGGGGGCCGGTGGCGAAGACCCAGTACTTC
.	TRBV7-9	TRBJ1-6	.	CASSFSRGENSPLHF	TGTGCCAGCAGCTTCTCCCGGGGAGAGAATTCACCCCTCCACTTT
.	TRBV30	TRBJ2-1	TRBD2	CACRLAGNYNEQFF	TGTGCCTGCCGACTAGCGGGGAACTACAATGAGCAGTTCTTC
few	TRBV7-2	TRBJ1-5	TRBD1	CASSYGTGVQPQHF	TGTGCCAGCAGTTACGGAACAGGGGTACAGCCCCAGCATTTT
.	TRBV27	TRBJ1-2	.	CASSFRSHYGYTF	TGTGCCAGCAGTTTTCGCAGCCACTATGGCTACACCTTC
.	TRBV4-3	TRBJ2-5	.	CASAQTGGMGETQYF	TGCGCCAGTGCCCAAACCGGGGGCATGGGAGAGACCCAGTACTTC
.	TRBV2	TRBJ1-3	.	CASTLNAGNTIYF	TGTGCCAGCACCTTAAATGCTGGAAACACCATATATTTT
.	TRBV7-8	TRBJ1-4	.	CASSPRGLGKLFF	TGTGCCAGCAGCCCGCGGGGCTTGGGAAAACTGTTTTTT
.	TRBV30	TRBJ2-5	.	CAWARVAVQETQYF	TGTGCCTGGGCCAGGGTGGCGGTGCAAGAGACCCAGTACTTC
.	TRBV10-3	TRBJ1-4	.	CATQRARREKLFF	TGTGCCACCCAAAGGGCTCGACGAGAAAAACTGTTTTTT
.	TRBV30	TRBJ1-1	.	CAWSPDGYPAEAFF	TGTGCCTGGAGTCCCGACGGCTACCCGGCTGAAGCTTTCTTT
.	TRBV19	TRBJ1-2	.	CASSIEASLANYGYTF	TGTGCCAGTAGTATAGAAGCCTCATTAGCTAACTATGGCTACACCTTC
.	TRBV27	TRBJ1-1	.	CASSYPDRPNTEAFF	TGTGCCAGCAGTTACCCGGACAGACCGAACACTGAAGCTTTCTTT
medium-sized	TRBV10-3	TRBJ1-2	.	CAISEGRTSYGYTF	TGTGCCATCAGTGAGGGACGCACGAGCTATGGCTACACCTTC
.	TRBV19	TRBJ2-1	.	CASSLAVANEQFF	TGTGCCAGTAGTTTAGCAGTAGCCAATGAGCAGTTCTTC
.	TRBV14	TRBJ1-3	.	CASALLGNTIYF	TGTGCCAGCGCCCTACTCGGAAACACCATATATTTT
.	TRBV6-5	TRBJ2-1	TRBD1	CASSYSWGQYNEQFF	TGTGCCAGCAGTTACTCGTGGGGACAGTACAATGAGCAGTTCTTC
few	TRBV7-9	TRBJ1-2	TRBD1	CASSSQGASQGYTF	TGTGCCAGCAGCTCACAGGGGGCCTCCCAGGGCTACACCTTC
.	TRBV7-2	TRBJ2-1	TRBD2	CASSLDGLAGGPEQFF	TGTGCCAGCAGCTTAGACGGGTTAGCGGGGGGGCCTGAGCAGTTCTTC
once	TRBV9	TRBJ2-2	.	CASSVDLSGGNTGELFF	TGTGCCAGCAGCGTAGATTTGTCCGGGGGGAACACCGGGGAGCTGTTTTTT
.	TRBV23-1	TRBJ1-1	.	CASRYSENTEAFF	TGCGCCAGCAGATACAGTGAGAACACTGAAGCTTTCTTT
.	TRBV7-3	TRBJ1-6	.	CASSLPEGPLHF	TGTGCCAGCAGCTTACCAGAGGGACCCCTCCACTTT
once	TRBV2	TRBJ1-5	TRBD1	CASSESGGNNQPQHF	TGTGCCAGCAGTGAATCAGGGGGTAACAATCAGCCCCAGCATTTT
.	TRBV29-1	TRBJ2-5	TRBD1	CSASDRVETQYF	TGCAGCGCCTCGGACAGGGTAGAGACCCAGTACTTC
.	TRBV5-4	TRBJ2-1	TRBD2	CASSLLGLASYNEQFF	TGTGCCAGCAGCTTGTTAGGACTAGCGTCCTACAATGAGCAGTTCTTC
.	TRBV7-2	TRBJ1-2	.	CAIKLDRHYGYTF	TGTGCCATCAAACTAGACAGACACTATGGCTACACCTTC
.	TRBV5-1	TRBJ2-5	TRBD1	CASSSHDRVRETQYF	TGCGCCAGCAGCTCCCATGACAGGGTGAGAGAGACCCAGTACTTC
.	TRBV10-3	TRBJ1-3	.	CAIEGLGNTIYF	TGTGCCATCGAAGGATTAGGAAACACCATATATTTT
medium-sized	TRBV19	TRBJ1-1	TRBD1	CASTIGGWDTEAFF	TGTGCCAGTACTATAGGGGGCTGGGACACTGAAGCTTTCTTT
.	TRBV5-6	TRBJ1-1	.	CASSFDGTMNTEAFF	TGTGCCAGCAGCTTTGACGGGACCATGAACACTGAAGCTTTCTTT
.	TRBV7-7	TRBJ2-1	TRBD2	CASSLGLAGAEAKFF	TGTGCCAGCAGCTTAGGTCTAGCGGGGGCCGAGGCAAAGTTCTTC
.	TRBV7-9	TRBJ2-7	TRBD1	CASSSVDRIPYEQYF	TGTGCCAGCAGCTCCGTGGACAGGATCCCCTACGAGCAGTACTTC
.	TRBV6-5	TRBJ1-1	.	CASSYSGASNTEAFF	TGTGCCAGCAGTTACTCGGGGGCATCCAACACTGAAGCTTTCTTT
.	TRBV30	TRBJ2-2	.	CAWSPTDTGELFF	TGTGCCTGGAGTCCCACAGACACCGGGGAGCTGTTTTTT
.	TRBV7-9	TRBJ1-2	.	CASSYLETGDYGYTF	TGTGCCAGCAGCTATTTGGAGACAGGTGACTATGGCTACACCTTC
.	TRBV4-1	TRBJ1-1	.	CASSQEWGAAFF	TGCGCCAGCAGCCAAGAGTGGGGGGCAGCTTTCTTT
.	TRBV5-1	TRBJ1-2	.	CASSPTGPPGDYGYTF	TGCGCCAGCAGCCCGACCGGCCCGCCGGGGGACTATGGCTACACCTTC
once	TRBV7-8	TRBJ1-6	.	CASTEQGGGYSPLHF	TGTGCCAGCACCGAACAAGGGGGAGGGTATTCACCCCTCCACTTT
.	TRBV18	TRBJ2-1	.	CASSPLSGRSYNEQFF	TGTGCCAGCTCACCCTTGTCGGGGCGCTCCTACAATGAGCAGTTCTTC